These T cell receptor beta chains were read from a single sample in a study of early T cells in non-severe SARS-CoV-2 infection. TCRdb analysed the 5' RACE reads with MiXCR anew, one entry per CDR3 protein. The sample includes some 30,000 distinct CDR3 sequences, 4.5% seen only once; the top ten take 6.3%. The sequenced material came from whole blood. These receptors were obtained from an adult who was a healthcare worker with PCR-confirmed SARS-CoV-2 infection or an uninfected control (not recorded which). Each CDR3 is given with its conserved first and last residue. A D gene is named only where the DNA matches it firmly.

>-|TRBV11-2|TRBJ2-1|16
CASSLRRGVEPNEQFF
>-|TRBV6-2/TRBV6-3|TRBJ2-7|11
CASSELYEQYF
>-|TRBV7-8|TRBJ2-7|13
CASSSGPGPEQYF
>TRBD2|TRBV5-4|TRBJ2-2|16
CASSPALAANTGELFF
>-|TRBV12-5|TRBJ1-2|15
CASGPDGRPHYGYTF
>TRBD2|TRBV24-1|TRBJ2-7|14
CATSDRLAPYEQYF
>TRBD2|TRBV7-9|TRBJ2-1|16
CASSLELAGDYNEQFF
>-|TRBV7-8|TRBJ2-2|16
CASSASGTLNTGELFF
>-|TRBV30|TRBJ2-2|15
CAWSVSRGNTGELFF
>-|TRBV9|TRBJ2-4|16
CASSAHSGTLKNIQYF
>-|TRBV4-1|TRBJ1-2|13
CASSQGGQPGYTF
>-|TRBV7-3|TRBJ1-2|12
CASSLTNYGYTF
>-|TRBV12-3/TRBV12-4|TRBJ1-2|13
CASSLIGNYGYTF
>-|TRBV27|TRBJ1-1|14
CASSLLSAGTEAFF
>TRBD2|TRBV23-1|TRBJ2-5|12
CASATSDETQYF
>TRBD2|TRBV7-2|TRBJ2-1|15
CASSPGGGPSNEQFF
>TRBD1|TRBV11-2|TRBJ1-1|16
CASSLDKGALGTEAFF
>TRBD1|TRBV9|TRBJ1-2|14
CASSSGQGNYGYTF
>-|TRBV18|TRBJ1-2|14
CASSPKGDTYGYTF
>-|TRBV7-2|TRBJ1-2|11
CASSWIYGYTF
>-|TRBV20-1|TRBJ1-3|14
CSAYPRGTGNTIYF
>TRBD1|TRBV5-5|TRBJ1-2|14
CASSGQGLLGGYTF
>TRBD2|TRBV14|TRBJ2-7|14
CASSSTSGGNEQYF
>TRBD2|TRBV3-1|TRBJ2-3|14
CASSQTSGRDTQYF
>-|TRBV7-2|TRBJ2-7|15
CASSLEGHRIYEQYF
>TRBD1|TRBV7-9|TRBJ2-7|15
CASSPRTGRTYEQYF
>TRBD1|TRBV6-6|TRBJ1-5|13
CASSRDRDQPQHF
>-|TRBV20-1|TRBJ2-3|11
CSARLGLIPYF
>TRBD2|TRBV4-2|TRBJ2-2|15
CAVGGLAANTGELFF
>-|TRBV10-3|TRBJ2-3|13
CAISNGRTDTQYF
>-|TRBV20-1|TRBJ2-7|14
CSANPPGVPYEQYF
>TRBD2|TRBV9|TRBJ2-5|16
CASSLGLAGDGETQYF
>TRBD2|TRBV20-1|TRBJ2-5|14
CSARDRTSATTQYF
>-|TRBV14|TRBJ1-1|15
CASSRSGASNTEAFF
>-|TRBV10-3|TRBJ1-2|13
CAISERQLGGYTF
>-|TRBV20-1|TRBJ1-1|13
CSARQGGVTEAFF
>-|TRBV20-1|TRBJ2-7|13
CSALAEGSYEQYF
>TRBD2|TRBV20-1|TRBJ2-5|15
CSASDSGGDQETQYF
>-|TRBV11-2|TRBJ2-3|15
CASSLEWGRTDTQYF
>-|TRBV3-1|TRBJ1-3|14
CASSQTDRGNTIYF
>TRBD1|TRBV7-2|TRBJ2-1|15
CASSIDRGLYNEQFF
>-|TRBV5-6|TRBJ1-2|15
CASSLGQPLGYGYTF
>-|TRBV2|TRBJ1-1|15
CASSREGDVNTEAFF
>-|TRBV18|TRBJ1-5|14
CASSPDSPNQPQHF
>-|TRBV20-1|TRBJ2-1|14
CSARRTVTFNEQFF
>TRBD1|TRBV6-1|TRBJ2-2|15
CASSGSRGHTGELFF
>TRBD1|TRBV6-5|TRBJ1-1|17
CASRPTGSSLVNTEAFF
>-|TRBV7-8|TRBJ1-6|16
CASSLRGVVVNSPLHF
>-|TRBV5-1|TRBJ1-4|13
CASRSQGSEKLFF
>-|TRBV12-3/TRBV12-4|TRBJ1-2|12
CASSLRDYGYTF
>-|TRBV2|TRBJ2-1|15
CASAASRGSYNEQFF
>-|TRBV7-9|TRBJ1-6|15
CASSLDSKSNSPLHF
>-|TRBV7-2|TRBJ1-5|15
CASSLDGLGIQPQHF
>TRBD1|TRBV24-1|TRBJ1-5|17
CATSAGTGWVSNQPQHF
>TRBD2|TRBV2|TRBJ2-1|13
CATTRGAYNEQFF
>TRBD2|TRBV20-1|TRBJ2-1|13
CSARLAGYNEQFF
>-|TRBV20-1|TRBJ1-1|13
CSARGAWDTEAFF
>-|TRBV2|TRBJ1-1|14
CASSVKGTNTEVFF
>TRBD1|TRBV18|TRBJ2-2|15
CASSPPPGQAMELFF
>-|TRBV5-4|TRBJ2-5|14
CASSLTSRQETQYF